The clone carrying this TCR beta chain has ten or more counts. Its antigen is currently unknown. The DNA ends 3 residues before the CDR3 does, and the rest of the CDR3 is filled in from the germline J gene. This entry comes from a study of T cell clonality in common variable immunodeficiency. The table came from immunoSEQ multiplex PCR; TCRdb's copy has only in-frame clones and leaves some out. This sample has more than 30,000 clones, each found more than once. Overall study findings and caveats: Links between repertoire features and CVID complications were heterogeneity-limited. Shared TCRbeta clones were fewer between CVID subjects than controls.

Donors gave about 5 to 8.5 ml heparinized peripheral whole blood. V was cut by 3 bases and J by 7 bases, with 15 bases left in between. The CDR3 extends over 14 amino acids. Germline V lookup: CDR1 SEHNR, CDR2 FQNEAQ (reference sequence). Sequencing was performed on peripheral blood mononuclear cells. The origin of this receptor is a person aged 18 to 75 in good health. This chain joins TRBV7-9 and TRBJ1-1; D possibly corresponds to TRBD1 (6 bases). The CDR3 region is CASSFSGAAGEAFF. Partial CDR3 DNA: TGTGCCAGCAGCTTTTCAGGGGCCGCGGGTGAA.